This TCR beta chain appears in the sequencing data of a study of CD8 T cells in ankylosing spondylitis. By quantitative 5'-RACE with molecular barcodes, the TCR beta libraries were made. TCRdb itself ran the 5' RACE reads through MiXCR, one entry per CDR3 protein. This table holds a few hundred thousand distinct CDR3 sequences, less than 9.5% found once. General study points: For ankylosing spondylitis blood, a TCR beta motif of about 8 highly homologous variants appeared characteristic. In the blood and synovial fluid of reactive arthritis, some motif variants had been previously reported.

V dropped 6 bases and J dropped 8 bases, with 11 bases sitting between them. This CDR3 has 12 amino acids. Germline assignment: CDR1 SGHAT and CDR2 FQNNGV. As concerns this clonotype: Its antigen is as yet unknown.

The clonotype originates from a male donor with ankylosing spondylitis. Material for sequencing was blood, either unsorted or a sorted T cell fraction (not recorded which). The chain is built from TRBV11-2 and TRBJ2-1; no reliable D call. CDR3 sequence: CASSPPRDEQFF. The DNA for the CDR3 is TGTGCCAGCAGTCCCCCCCGGGATGAGCAGTTCTTC.